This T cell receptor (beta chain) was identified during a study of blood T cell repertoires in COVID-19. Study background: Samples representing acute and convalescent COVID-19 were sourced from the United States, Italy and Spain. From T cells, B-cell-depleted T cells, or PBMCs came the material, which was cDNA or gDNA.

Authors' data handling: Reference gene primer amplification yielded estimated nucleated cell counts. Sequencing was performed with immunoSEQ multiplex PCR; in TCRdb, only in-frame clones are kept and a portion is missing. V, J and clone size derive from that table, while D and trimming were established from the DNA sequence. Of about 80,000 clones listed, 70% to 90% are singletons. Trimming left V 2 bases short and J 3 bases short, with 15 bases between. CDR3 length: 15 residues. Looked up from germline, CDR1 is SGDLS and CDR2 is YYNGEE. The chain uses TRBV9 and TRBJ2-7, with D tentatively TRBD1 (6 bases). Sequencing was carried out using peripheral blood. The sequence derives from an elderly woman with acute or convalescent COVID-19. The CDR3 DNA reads TGTGCCAGCAGCGTCCAGGGGACCACCGACTACGAGCAGTACTTC. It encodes CASSVQGTTDYEQYF. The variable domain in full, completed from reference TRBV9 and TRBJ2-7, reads DSGVTQTPKHLITATGQRVTLRCSPRSGDLSVYWYQQSLDQGLQFLIQYYNGEERAKGNILERFSAQQFPDLHSELNLSSLELGDSALYFCASSVQGTTDYEQYFGPGTRLTVT.